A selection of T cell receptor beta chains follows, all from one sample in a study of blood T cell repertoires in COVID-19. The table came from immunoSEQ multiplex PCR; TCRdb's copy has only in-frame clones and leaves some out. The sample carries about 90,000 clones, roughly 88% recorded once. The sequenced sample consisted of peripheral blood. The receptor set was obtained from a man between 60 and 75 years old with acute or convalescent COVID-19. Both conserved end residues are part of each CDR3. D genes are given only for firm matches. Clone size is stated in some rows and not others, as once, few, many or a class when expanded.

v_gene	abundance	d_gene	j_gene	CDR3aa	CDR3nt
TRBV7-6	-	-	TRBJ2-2	CASSPQVSNTGELFF	TGTGCCAGCAGCCCACAGGTATCGAACACCGGGGAGCTGTTTTTT
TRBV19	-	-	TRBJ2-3	CASSIPGSGTDTQYF	TGTGCCAGTAGTATCCCGGGTTCTGGGACAGATACGCAGTATTTT
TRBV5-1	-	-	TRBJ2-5	CASSLVWGGETQYF	TGCGCCAGCAGCTTGGTGTGGGGGGGCGAGACCCAGTACTTC
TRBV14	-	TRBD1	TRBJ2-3	CASSQGGTGADTQYF	TGTGCCAGCAGCCAAGGGGGGACAGGGGCAGATACGCAGTATTTT
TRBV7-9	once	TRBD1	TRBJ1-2	CASSLQAIGGRNGYTF	TGTGCCAGCAGCTTGCAGGCCATAGGGGGCAGGAATGGCTACACCTTC
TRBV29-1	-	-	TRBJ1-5	CSVLEGFSNQPQHF	TGCAGCGTACTGGAGGGGTTTAGCAATCAGCCCCAGCATTTT
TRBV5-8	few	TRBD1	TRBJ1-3	CASSPRVQGGNTIYF	TGTGCCAGCAGCCCCCGCGTACAGGGGGGAAACACCATATATTTT
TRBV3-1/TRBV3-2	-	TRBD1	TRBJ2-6	CASSEVQGLPGANVLTF	TGTGCCAGCAGCGAAGTACAGGGGCTCCCTGGGGCCAACGTCCTGACTTTC
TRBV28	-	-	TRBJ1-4	CASSYTVYEKLFF	TGTGCCAGCAGTTATACGGTTTATGAAAAACTGTTTTTT
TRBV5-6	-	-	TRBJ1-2	CASSISSLGYTF	TGTGCCAGCAGCATAAGTTCCCTAGGCTACACCTTC
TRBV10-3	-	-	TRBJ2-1	CAISEGPGSPQGNNEQFF	TGTGCCATCAGTGAGGGACCGGGAAGCCCCCAGGGGAACAATGAGCAGTTCTTC
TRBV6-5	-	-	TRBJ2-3	CASSYAQLSTDTQYF	TGTGCCAGCAGTTACGCACAGTTGAGCACAGATACGCAGTATTTT
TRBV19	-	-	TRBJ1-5	CASSIDRLPNQPQHF	TGTGCCAGTAGTATAGATAGACTACCTAATCAGCCCCAGCATTTT
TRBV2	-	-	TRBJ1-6	CASSARQDYNSPLHF	TGTGCCAGCAGTGCAAGACAGGACTATAATTCACCCCTCCACTTT
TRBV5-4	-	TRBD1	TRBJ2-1	CASSWTGGQEQFF	TGTGCCAGCAGTTGGACAGGGGGTCAGGAGCAGTTCTTC
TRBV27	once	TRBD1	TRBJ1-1	CASSFPGQGAASNTEAFF	TGTGCCAGCAGTTTCCCCGGACAGGGGGCGGCCTCGAACACTGAAGCTTTCTTT
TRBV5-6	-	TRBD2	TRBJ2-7	CASSSYLAGYSYEQYF	TGTGCCAGCAGCTCATACCTAGCGGGGTACTCCTACGAGCAGTACTTC
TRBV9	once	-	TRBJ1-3	CASSVEVGYSGNTIYF	TGTGCCAGCAGCGTAGAGGTCGGGTACTCTGGAAACACCATATATTTT
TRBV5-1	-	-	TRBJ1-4	CASSPTGLDEKLFF	TGCGCCAGCAGCCCAACGGGACTTGATGAAAAACTGTTTTTT
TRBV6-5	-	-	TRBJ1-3	CASSADRSSGNTIYF	TGTGCCAGCAGCGCCGACAGGAGCTCTGGAAACACCATATATTTT
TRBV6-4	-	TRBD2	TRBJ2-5	CASSPSTGGYQETQYF	TGTGCCAGCAGTCCCTCTACCGGGGGGTACCAAGAGACCCAGTACTTC
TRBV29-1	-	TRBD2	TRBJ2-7	CSATGSAGVIYEQYF	TGCAGCGCAACTGGGTCCGCGGGAGTTATCTACGAGCAGTACTTC
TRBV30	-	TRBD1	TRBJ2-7	CACLRQGTHEQYF	TGTGCCTGTTTGAGACAGGGAACCCACGAGCAGTACTTC
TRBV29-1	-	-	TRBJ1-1	CSVVYWGDTEAFF	TGCAGCGTGGTTTACTGGGGGGACACTGAAGCTTTCTTT
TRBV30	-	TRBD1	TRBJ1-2	CAWSEGTASGYGYTF	TGTGCCTGGAGTGAAGGGACAGCCTCAGGCTATGGCTACACCTTC
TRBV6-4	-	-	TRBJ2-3	CASSQSYSSDTQYF	TGTGCCAGCAGTCAAAGCTATAGTTCAGATACGCAGTATTTT
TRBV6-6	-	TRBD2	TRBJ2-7	CATRLAGAYEQYF	TGTGCCACCCGACTAGCGGGAGCCTACGAGCAGTACTTC
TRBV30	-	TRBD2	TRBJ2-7	CAWSVRGGYEQYF	TGTGCCTGGAGTGTCCGGGGGGGCTACGAGCAGTACTTC
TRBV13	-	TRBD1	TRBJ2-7	CASSNTGGEQYF	TGTGCCAGCAGCAACACAGGGGGCGAGCAGTACTTC
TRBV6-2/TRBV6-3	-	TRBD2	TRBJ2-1	CASSYSSWAGVRNEQFF	TGTGCCAGCAGTTACTCGAGTTGGGCGGGAGTGAGGAATGAGCAGTTCTTC
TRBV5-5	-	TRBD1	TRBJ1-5	CASRPDRGHQPQHF	TGTGCCAGCAGGCCAGACAGGGGGCACCAGCCCCAGCATTTT
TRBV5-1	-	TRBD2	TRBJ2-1	CASSWGLAGGEYNEQFF	TGCGCCAGCAGCTGGGGACTAGCGGGGGGCGAATACAATGAGCAGTTCTTC
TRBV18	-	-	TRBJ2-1	CASSPRGRDNEQFF	TGTGCCAGCTCACCAAGGGGCAGGGACAATGAGCAGTTCTTC
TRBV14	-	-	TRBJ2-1	CASSYGSGAYNEQFF	TGTGCCAGCAGCTATGGGTCCGGGGCCTACAATGAGCAGTTCTTC
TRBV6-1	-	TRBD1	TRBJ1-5	CASSEAQGGPQHF	TGTGCCAGCAGTGAAGCACAGGGGGGGCCCCAGCATTTT
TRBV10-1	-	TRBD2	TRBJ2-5	CASSASGNQETQYF	TGCGCCAGCAGTGCTAGCGGGAACCAAGAGACCCAGTACTTC
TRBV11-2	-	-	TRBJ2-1	CASSTTNGGQFF	TGTGCCAGCAGCACAACTAACGGAGGGCAGTTCTTC
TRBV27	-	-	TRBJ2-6	CASRTGSGANVLTF	TGTGCCAGCAGAACAGGGTCTGGGGCCAACGTCCTGACTTTC
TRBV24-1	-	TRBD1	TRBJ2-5	CATSDLRGQGVAETQYF	TGTGCCACCAGTGATTTGCGGGGACAGGGGGTTGCAGAGACCCAGTACTTC
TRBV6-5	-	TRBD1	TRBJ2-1	CASSSKGPGGGQFF	TGTGCCAGCAGTTCAAAGGGACCAGGGGGTGGGCAGTTCTTC
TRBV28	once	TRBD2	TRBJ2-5	CASTSGAGVETQYF	TGTGCCAGCACCTCGGGAGCGGGAGTAGAGACCCAGTACTTC
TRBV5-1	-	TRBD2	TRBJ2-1	CASSFASGVSYNEQFF	TGCGCCAGCAGCTTCGCTAGCGGGGTTTCCTACAATGAGCAGTTCTTC
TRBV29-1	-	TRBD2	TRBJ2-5	CSVAVGGSFETQYF	TGCAGCGTTGCCGTCGGCGGGAGTTTTGAGACCCAGTACTTC
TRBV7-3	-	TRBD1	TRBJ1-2	CASSRNRGGDGYTF	TGTGCCAGCAGCCGAAACAGGGGAGGTGATGGCTACACCTTC
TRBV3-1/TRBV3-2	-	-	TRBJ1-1	CASSHHAEAFF	TGTGCCAGCAGCCACCATGCGGAAGCTTTCTTT
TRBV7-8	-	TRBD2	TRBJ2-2	CASSLGTSANTGELFF	TGTGCCAGCAGCTTGGGGACTAGCGCGAACACCGGGGAGCTGTTTTTT
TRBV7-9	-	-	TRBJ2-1	CASSPEGLVGNEQFF	TGTGCCAGCAGCCCAGAGGGACTCGTGGGGAATGAGCAGTTCTTC
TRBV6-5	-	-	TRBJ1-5	CASSSVQPQHF	TGTGCCAGCAGCTCGGTTCAGCCCCAGCATTTT
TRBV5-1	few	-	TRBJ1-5	CASSWGTGLNQPQHF	TGCGCCAGCAGCTGGGGTACAGGGCTCAATCAGCCCCAGCATTTT
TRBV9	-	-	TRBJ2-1	CASSAGTGGYNEQFF	TGTGCCAGCAGCGCCGGGACTGGTGGGTACAATGAGCAGTTCTTC
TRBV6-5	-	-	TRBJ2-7	CASSSSGLTYEQYF	TGTGCCAGCAGTTCATCGGGACTCACCTACGAGCAGTACTTC
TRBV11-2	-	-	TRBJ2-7	CASSQTGGRGYF	TGTGCCAGCAGCCAGACAGGTGGGAGAGGTTACTTC
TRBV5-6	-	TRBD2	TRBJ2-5	CASSLAAGGPRETQYF	TGTGCCAGCAGCTTGGCTGCGGGAGGGCCCAGGGAGACCCAGTACTTC